This TCR beta chain was captured by sequencing in a study of T cells in localized non-small cell lung cancer. Findings and limits, study-wide: Tumor showed lower T cell clonality than uninvolved adjacent lung, where it was highest.

As regards this clone: What it binds is unknown.

Germline CDR1 reads MGHRA; CDR2 reads YSYEKL. The CDR3 is 15 amino acids. The junction had 4 bases not matched to a gene; V was cut back by 4 bases and J by 4 bases. Sequenced by immunoSEQ multiplex PCR; TCRdb stores in-frame clones only, minus some. Among around 39,000 clones listed, roughly 88% were seen once. The sequenced sample was peripheral blood, obtained before any cancer treatment. The clonotype originates from a woman aged 35-70 years with stage I lung adenocarcinoma. V is TRBV4-1 and J is TRBJ2-7, with TRBD2 matching 13 bases. The CDR3 reads CASSRGLAGAYEQYF. The CDR3 DNA follows: TGCGCCAGCAGCCGCGGACTAGCGGGAGCGTACGAGCAGTACTTC.